This T cell receptor (beta chain) comes out of a study of monozygotic twins with inflammatory bowel disease (dated by TCRdb to between 2018 and 2020). About the full investigation: The full study comprised around 28 monozygotic twin pairs: nine German pairs (four IBD-concordant, five IBD-discordant) and 19 IBD-discordant Danish pairs. Within discordant pairs, disease-associated traits were sought mainly by comparing IBD patients with their genetically identical healthy co-twins. Each individual had, on average, about 151 000 unique TCRalpha sequences and 181 000 unique TCRbeta sequences available for analysis. Broad study findings and their caveats: Because patients received different immunosuppressive treatments, the repertoires may have picked up extra background noise and variability between individuals. Compared with healthy twins, IBD patients shared fewer clonotypes with other individuals, and the difference was most pronounced in patients with signs of disease activity. IBD patients had lower TCRbeta repertoire diversity, measured by the inverse Simpson index, than their healthy co-twins. Concordant and discordant twins showed no difference in repertoire similarity, possibly because of limited statistical power. The results gave no support for a single strong signal or clonotype linked to IBD. The analysis was unable to tell apart different T cell subtypes.

From a lookup of the germline V gene (reference sequence), CDR1 and CDR2 are LGHDT and YNNKEL. Counted from cysteine to phenylalanine, this CDR3 has 16 amino acids. DNA is not recorded here. As concerns this clonotype: Its antigen is still unknown.

The library relied on 5' RACE. Each TCR library was prepared from about 3.5 ug of total RNA. For each sample, cDNA synthesis was carried out in eight separate reactions using SMARTScribe reverse transcriptase. During cDNA synthesis, template switching introduced unique molecular identifiers that contained a 6-nucleotide sample barcode. Amplification of TCRalpha and TCRbeta cDNA involved two nested PCRs of approximately 16 and 10 cycles, and each PCR was followed by bead purification. Before amplification, cDNA was treated with uracil DNA-glycosylase and purified using the QIAquick PCR purification kit. The second PCR was the step at which Illumina TruSeq-compatible adapters and sample-specific barcodes were added. Library quality and concentration were checked on TapeStation and Qubit, and libraries were pooled at approximately 5 ng each. Sequencing of pooled libraries was carried out on an Illumina HiSeq2500 single-index Rapid Run using 2 x 100 bp reads and custom sequencing primers. Under the source paper's analysis protocol: UMI-based consensus assembly with MiGEC version 1.2.6 was used to correct PCR and sequencing errors. MiXCR version 2.1.1 was used to carry out V(D)J alignment, clonotype assembly and CDR3 extraction. Normalisation of gene usage, clonotype sharing and MAIT/NKT TCR abundance was achieved by analysing the top 1000, 10 000 and 20 000 clonotypes per sample. After downsampling to 27 000 UMIs, diversity was calculated as the inverse Simpson index using the vegan R package. Statistical testing used paired Mann-Whitney U tests on the discordant twin pairs and applied Benjamini-Hochberg correction for multiple testing. TCRdb reprocessed the reads, reporting each CDR3 protein sequence once and no DNA. The authors' filters were not applied to this entry. This sample's table carries more than 95,000 distinct CDR3 sequences. The ten largest clonotypes hold more than 1.5% of the sample.

From each donor, an approximately 2.5 ml peripheral blood sample was collected into PAXgene tubes and stored at -80 degrees C. Without any T cell sorting, total RNA was extracted from whole blood using the PAXgene blood miRNA kit on an automated QIAcube. Peripheral blood from monozygotic twin pairs concordant or discordant for inflammatory bowel disease was subjected to deep TCRalpha and TCRbeta repertoire profiling with unique molecular barcoding. Smoking habits were recorded for all twin pairs, and each individual was classified as a current, former or never smoker. Input material: blood. The chain employs TRBV3-1 and TRBJ2-7; TCRdb gives TRBD1 as the D gene, but with no DNA this cannot be confirmed. This clonotype was obtained from a human donor with ulcerative colitis or Crohn's disease, or a healthy co-twin of an affected twin (not recorded which). CDR3 loop: CASSPPGTGGYYEQYF.